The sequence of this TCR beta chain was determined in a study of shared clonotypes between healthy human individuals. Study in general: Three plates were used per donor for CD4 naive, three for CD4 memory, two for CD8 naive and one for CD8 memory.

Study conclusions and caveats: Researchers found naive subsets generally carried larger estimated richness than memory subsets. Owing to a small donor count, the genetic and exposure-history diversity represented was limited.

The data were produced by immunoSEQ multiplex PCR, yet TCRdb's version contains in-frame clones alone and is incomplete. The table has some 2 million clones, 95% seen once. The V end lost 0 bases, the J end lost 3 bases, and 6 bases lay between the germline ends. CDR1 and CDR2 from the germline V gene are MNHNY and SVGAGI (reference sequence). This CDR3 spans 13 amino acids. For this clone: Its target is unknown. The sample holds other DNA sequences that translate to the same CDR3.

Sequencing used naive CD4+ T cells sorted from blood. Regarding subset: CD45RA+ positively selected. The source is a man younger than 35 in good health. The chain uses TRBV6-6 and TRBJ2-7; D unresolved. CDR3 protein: CASSYSRSYEQYF. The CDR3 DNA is TGTGCCAGCAGTTACTCCCGAAGCTACGAGCAGTACTTC.